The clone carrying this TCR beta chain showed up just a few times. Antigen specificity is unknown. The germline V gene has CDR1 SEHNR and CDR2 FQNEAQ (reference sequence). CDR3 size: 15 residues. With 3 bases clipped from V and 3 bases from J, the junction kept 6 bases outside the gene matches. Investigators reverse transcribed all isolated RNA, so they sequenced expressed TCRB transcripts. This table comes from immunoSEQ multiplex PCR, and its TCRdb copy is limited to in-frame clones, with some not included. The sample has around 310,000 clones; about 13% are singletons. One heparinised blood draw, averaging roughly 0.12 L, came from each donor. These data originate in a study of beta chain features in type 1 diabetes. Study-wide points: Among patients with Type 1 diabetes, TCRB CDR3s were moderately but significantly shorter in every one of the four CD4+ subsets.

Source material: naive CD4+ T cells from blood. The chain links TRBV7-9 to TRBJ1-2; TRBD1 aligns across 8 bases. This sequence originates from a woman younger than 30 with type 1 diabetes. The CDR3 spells CASSLTRGRDYGYTF. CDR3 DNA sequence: TGTGCCAGCAGCTTGACCAGGGGGCGCGACTATGGCTACACCTTC.